Reported below is one TCR beta chain. With 0 bases removed from V and 4 bases from J, the gap between germline ends came to 12 bases. In germline, CDR1 is SGHRS, CDR2 YFSETQ. This CDR3 comprises 15 residues. This sample stems from a study of cytomegalovirus exposure and HLA in healthy donors. The PCR made use of 60 Vbeta and 13 Jbeta primers. The table came from immunoSEQ multiplex PCR; TCRdb's copy has only in-frame clones and leaves some out. The table shows under 150,000 clones, with approximately 10% occurring only once. The chain links TRBV5-1 to TRBJ2-3; possibly TRBD2 for D (5 bases). Sequencing was performed on PBMCs. The clonotype comes from a woman aged 40 to 49 in good health and CMV-seropositive. Written as DNA, the CDR3 is TGCGCCAGCAGCTTGGGAGGGTCTATATCAGATACGCAGTATTTT. It specifies CASSLGGSISDTQYF.